This record looks at one TCR beta chain sequence and its context. These data originate in a study of blood T cells in healthy people across ages. This CDR3 region has 14 residues. V lost 11 bases and J lost 5, with 19 bases in between. CDR1 and CDR2 (germline): MRHNA, SNTAGT. The authors ran a second PCR of about 7 to 11 cycles using a sample-barcoded 5' primer and a J-beta primer mix. TCRdb ran MiXCR on the 5' RACE reads and lists one entry per CDR3 protein. The sample carries fewer than 600,000 distinct CDR3 sequences, over 25% recorded once. This sample also belongs to another study, concerning T cells of mothers and their children. From that paper: Per mother, over 8 million TCR beta CDR3 reads were obtained; per child, 2.5 million to 3.5 million.

This sequence joins TRBV6-4 and TRBJ2-1; tentative D call: TRBD2 (7 bases). The clonotype was recovered from a boy between 2 and 15 years old in good health. The sample was blood. The DNA for the CDR3 is TGTGCCGGAAGGGGAGGGGGTCGAGACAATGAGCAGTTCTTC. Translated: CAGRGGGRDNEQFF.